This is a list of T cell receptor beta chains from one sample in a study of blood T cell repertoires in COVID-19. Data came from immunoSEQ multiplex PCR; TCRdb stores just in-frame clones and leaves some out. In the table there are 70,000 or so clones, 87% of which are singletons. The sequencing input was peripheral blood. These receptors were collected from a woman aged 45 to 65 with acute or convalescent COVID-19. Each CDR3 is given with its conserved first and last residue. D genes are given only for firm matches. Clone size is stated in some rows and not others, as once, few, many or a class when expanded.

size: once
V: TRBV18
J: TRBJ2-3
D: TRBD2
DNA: TGTGCCAGCTCACCACAAAAAATAGCGGGAGGTAGCACAGATACGCAGTATTTT
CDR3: CASSPQKIAGGSTDTQYF

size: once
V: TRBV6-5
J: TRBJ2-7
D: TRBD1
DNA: TGTGCCACCGACAGGGGGAAGGGGTACGAGCAGTACTTC
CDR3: CATDRGKGYEQYF

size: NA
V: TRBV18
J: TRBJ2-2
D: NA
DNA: TGTGCCAGCTCACCATCGGGACAGAACACCGGGGAGCTGTTTTTT
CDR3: CASSPSGQNTGELFF

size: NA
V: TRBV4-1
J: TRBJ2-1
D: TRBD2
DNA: TGCGCCAGCAGCCAAGAAGGGCTGATAGCGGGAGCTGGCGGGGAGCAGTTCTTC
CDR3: CASSQEGLIAGAGGEQFF

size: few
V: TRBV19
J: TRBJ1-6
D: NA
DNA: TGTGCCAGTACGAGGGTGGGAAATTCACCCCTCCACTTT
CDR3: CASTRVGNSPLHF

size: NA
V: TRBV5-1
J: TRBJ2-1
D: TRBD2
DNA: TGCGCCAGCAGCCCAGCGGGAGCGATCCACAATGAGCAGTTCTTC
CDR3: CASSPAGAIHNEQFF

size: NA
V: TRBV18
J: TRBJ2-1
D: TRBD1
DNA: TGTGCCAGCTCAGTCGACAGGGTCAACAATGAGCAGTTCTTC
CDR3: CASSVDRVNNEQFF

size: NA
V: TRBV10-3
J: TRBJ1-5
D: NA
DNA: TGTGCCATCAGATCAGGGATGGATCAGCCCCAGCATTTT
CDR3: CAIRSGMDQPQHF

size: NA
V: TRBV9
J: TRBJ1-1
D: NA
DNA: TGTGCCAGCAGGGGGGACTGGGGATGGGGTGAAGCTTTCTTT
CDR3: CASRGDWGWGEAFF

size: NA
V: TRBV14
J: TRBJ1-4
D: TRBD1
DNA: TGTGCCAGCAGCCCTGACAGGGGAGCACTGTTTTTT
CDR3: CASSPDRGALFF

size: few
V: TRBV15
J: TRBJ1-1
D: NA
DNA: TGTGCCACCAGCAGAGACAGGTGGACAACTGAAGCTTTCTTT
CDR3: CATSRDRWTTEAFF

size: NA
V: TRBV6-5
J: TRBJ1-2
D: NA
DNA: TGTGCCAGCAACCTCCGGACAGACTATGGCTACACCTTC
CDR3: CASNLRTDYGYTF

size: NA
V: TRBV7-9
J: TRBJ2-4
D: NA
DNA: TGTGCCAGCAGCACGACAGTTTTAGCCAAAAACATTCAGTACTTC
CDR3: CASSTTVLAKNIQYF

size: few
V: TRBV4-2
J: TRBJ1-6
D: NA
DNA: TGTGCCAGCAGCCAAGTGACAAGGCCCAATTCACCCCTCCACTTT
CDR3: CASSQVTRPNSPLHF

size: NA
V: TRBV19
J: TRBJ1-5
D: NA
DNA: TGTGCCAGTAGTCACAGCCAGGCTCGCGGGGCCCAGCATTTT
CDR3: CASSHSQARGAQHF

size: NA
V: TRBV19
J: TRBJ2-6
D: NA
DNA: TGTGCCAGTAGTATAGCTGTAACTGGGGCCAACGTCCTGACTTTC
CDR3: CASSIAVTGANVLTF

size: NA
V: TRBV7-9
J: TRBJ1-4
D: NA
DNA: TGTGCCAGCAGCTTAGGATCGGCCGGGGAAAAACTGTTTTTT
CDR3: CASSLGSAGEKLFF

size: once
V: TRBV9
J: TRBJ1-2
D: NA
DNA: TGTGCCAGCAGCGCCCGGACGGGAGCTAACTATGGCTACACCTTC
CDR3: CASSARTGANYGYTF

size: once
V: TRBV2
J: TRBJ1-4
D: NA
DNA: TGTGCCAGCAGACGGTCTCGGCGGGGAGGCACTAATGAAAAACTGTTTTTT
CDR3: CASRRSRRGGTNEKLFF

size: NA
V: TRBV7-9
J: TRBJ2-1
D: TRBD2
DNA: TGTGCAACCGGGCTAGCGGGGGGTCGATACAATGAGCAGTTCTTC
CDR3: CATGLAGGRYNEQFF

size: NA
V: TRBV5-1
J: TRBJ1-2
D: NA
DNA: TGCGCCAGCAGCGCCGGACTTGGAAACTATGGCTACACCTTC
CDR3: CASSAGLGNYGYTF

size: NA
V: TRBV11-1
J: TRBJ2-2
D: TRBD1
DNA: TGTGCCAGCAGCTTGTCGCAGGGGGCTGGCACCGGGGAGCTGTTTTTT
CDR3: CASSLSQGAGTGELFF

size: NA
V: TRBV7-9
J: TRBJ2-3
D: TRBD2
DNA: TGTGCCAGCAGCCTGTCCAGCGGGGGATACACAGATACGCAGTATTTT
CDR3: CASSLSSGGYTDTQYF

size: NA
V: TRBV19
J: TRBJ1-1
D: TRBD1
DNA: TGTGCCAGTAGTACCGTCGGACAGGGTGAAGCTTTCTTT
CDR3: CASSTVGQGEAFF

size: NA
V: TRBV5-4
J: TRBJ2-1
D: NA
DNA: TGTGCCAGCAGCCTTAAGTTGGGCCAGATTAATGAGCAGTTCTTC
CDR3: CASSLKLGQINEQFF

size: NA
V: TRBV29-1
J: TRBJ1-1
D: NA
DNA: TGCAGCGGGAGGTCCAGGTACACTGAAGCTTTCTTT
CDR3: CSGRSRYTEAFF

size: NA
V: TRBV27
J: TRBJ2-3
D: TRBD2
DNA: TGTGCCAGCAGTTTATCGATGGGGACTAGTTTGTCAGATACGCAGTATTTT
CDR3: CASSLSMGTSLSDTQYF

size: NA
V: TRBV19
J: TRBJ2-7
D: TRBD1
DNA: TGTGCCAGTAGTGCCGGACAGGGCGGTTTTAACGAGCAGTACTTC
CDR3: CASSAGQGGFNEQYF

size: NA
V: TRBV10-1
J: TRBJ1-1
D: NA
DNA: TGCGCCAGCAGAGATAGTGTGAACACTGAAGCTTTCTTT
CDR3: CASRDSVNTEAFF

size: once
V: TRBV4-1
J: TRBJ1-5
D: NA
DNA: TGCGCCAGCAGCCAAGGCAGGGGCGGTCAGCCCCAGCATTTT
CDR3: CASSQGRGGQPQHF

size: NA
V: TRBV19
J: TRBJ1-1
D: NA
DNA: TGTGCCAGTAGTATAGATGGCAGGTCTTTGAACACTGAAGCTTTCTTT
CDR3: CASSIDGRSLNTEAFF

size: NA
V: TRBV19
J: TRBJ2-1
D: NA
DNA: TGTGCCAGTACTAGACTACCCCCCCCAACGTGGAATGAGCAGTTCTTC
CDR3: CASTRLPPPTWNEQFF

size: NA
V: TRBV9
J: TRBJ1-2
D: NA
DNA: TGTGCCAGCAGCACTACACCAACCACTAACTATGGCTACACCTTC
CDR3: CASSTTPTTNYGYTF

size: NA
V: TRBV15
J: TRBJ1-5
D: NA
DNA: TGTGCCACCAGAGGCAGTCAACAGGTCAATCAGCCCCAGCATTTT
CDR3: CATRGSQQVNQPQHF

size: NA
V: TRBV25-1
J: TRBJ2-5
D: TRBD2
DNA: TGTGCCAGCAGTGTCTCACTAGCGGGAGGGCTAGAGACCCAGTACTTC
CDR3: CASSVSLAGGLETQYF

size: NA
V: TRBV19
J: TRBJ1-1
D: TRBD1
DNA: TGTGCCAGTAGCCACCACGGGACAGTAATGAACACTGAAGCTTTCTTT
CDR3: CASSHHGTVMNTEAFF

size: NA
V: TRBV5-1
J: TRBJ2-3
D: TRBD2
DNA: TGCGCCAGCAGAATAGCGGGATTAACAGATACGCAGTATTTT
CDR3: CASRIAGLTDTQYF

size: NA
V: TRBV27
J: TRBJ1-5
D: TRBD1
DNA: TGTGCCAGCAGATCAGGGGGGGGACAGGGCGACAATCAGCCCCAGCATTTT
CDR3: CASRSGGGQGDNQPQHF

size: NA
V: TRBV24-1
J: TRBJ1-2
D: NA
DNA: TGTGCCACCATTCAGTCCGGGACGCTGGGAGGTGGCTACACCTTC
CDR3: CATIQSGTLGGGYTF

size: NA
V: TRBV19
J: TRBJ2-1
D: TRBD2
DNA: TGTGCCAGTATCAAACAGGGGACTAGCGGGGGGGCCGTTTATGAGCAGTTCTTC
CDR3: CASIKQGTSGGAVYEQFF

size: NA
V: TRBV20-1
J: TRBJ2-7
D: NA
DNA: TGCAGTGTTAAAGGAGACGAGCAGTACTTC
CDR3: CSVKGDEQYF

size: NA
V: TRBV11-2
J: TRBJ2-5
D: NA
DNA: TGTGCCAGCAGCTTTTCCAGGGAAGAGACCCAGTACTTC
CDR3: CASSFSREETQYF

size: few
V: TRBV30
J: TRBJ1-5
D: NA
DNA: TGTGCCTGGAGTGCGGGACTTAATAGCAATCAGCCCCAGCATTTT
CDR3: CAWSAGLNSNQPQHF

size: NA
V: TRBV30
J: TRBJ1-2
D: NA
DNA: TGTGCCTACTCCGCTAACTATGGCTACACCTTC
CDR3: CAYSANYGYTF

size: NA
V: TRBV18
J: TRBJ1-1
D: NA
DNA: TGTGCCAGCTCACCACTGGGGGAGGACACTGAAGCTTTCTTT
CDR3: CASSPLGEDTEAFF

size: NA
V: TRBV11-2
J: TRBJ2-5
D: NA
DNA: TGTGCCAGCAGCTTAGGCGGTAGAGAGACCCAGTACTTC
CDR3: CASSLGGRETQYF

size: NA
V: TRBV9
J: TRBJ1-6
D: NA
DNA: TGTGCCAGCAGCGGATTCGGGACGGGACTTAATTCACCCCTCCACTTT
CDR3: CASSGFGTGLNSPLHF

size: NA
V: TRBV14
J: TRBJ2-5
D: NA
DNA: TGTGCCAGCAGCCACGTCAACAAAGAAGAGACCCAGTACTTC
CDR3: CASSHVNKEETQYF

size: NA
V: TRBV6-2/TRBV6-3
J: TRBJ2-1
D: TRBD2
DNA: TGTGCCAGCAGTCTACTAGCGGGAGTCAATGAGCAGTTCTTC
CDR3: CASSLLAGVNEQFF

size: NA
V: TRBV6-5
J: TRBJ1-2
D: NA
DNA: TGTGCCAGCTCATGGGGGGAGGGCTACACCTTC
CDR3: CASSWGEGYTF

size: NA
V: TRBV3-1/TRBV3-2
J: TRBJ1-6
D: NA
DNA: TGTGCCAGCAGCTCCCGAGGGAATTCACCCCTCCACTTT
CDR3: CASSSRGNSPLHF

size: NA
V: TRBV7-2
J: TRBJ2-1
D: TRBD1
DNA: TGTGCCAGCAGCGAAAGACAGGGGGTTATTAAGAATGAGCAGTTCTTC
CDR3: CASSERQGVIKNEQFF

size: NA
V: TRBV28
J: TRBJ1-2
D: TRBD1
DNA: TGTGCCAGCAGTGTAGGGACAGCAGCGGGTGGCTACACCTTC
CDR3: CASSVGTAAGGYTF